This entry lists 27 T cell receptor beta chains sequenced from one sample in a study of PD-1 blockade in classical Hodgkin lymphoma. The time point is: cycle 4 day 1 (C4D1), after five to seven weeks of nivolumab. All patients relapsed after autologous stem cell transplantation, and brentuximab vedotin exposure varied. Here immunoSEQ multiplex PCR was the method, and the copy in TCRdb shows in-frame clones only, minus some. Of about 15,000 clones listed, about 65% were seen once; the top ten hold approximately 8%. The sample in question was peripheral blood mononuclear cells (PBMCs), obtained before the fourth cycle of nivolumab. The receptors here all came from a human donor with classical Hodgkin lymphoma.

This chain connects TRBV12-2 to TRBJ2-1; the D call TRBD1 from the table was never checked on the DNA. TRBV12-2 is marked as a pseudogene. This CDR3 comprises 13 residues. The CDR3 here is CASRLGGGDEQFF. The CDR3 coding sequence is TGTGCAAGTCGCTTAGGAGGGGGCGATGAGCAGTTCTTC.

Only a few counts were recorded for this clone. This same CDR3 is encoded by further DNA sequences in the sample. The chain is built from TRBV6-1 and TRBJ2-5; 11 bases fit TRBD1. The length of the CDR3 is 16 residues. Germline values: CDR1 MNHNS, CDR2 SASEGT. After removal of 2 bases from V and 5 bases from J, the junction contained 7 bases not matched to a gene. The CDR3 reads CASSEPGQGVRETQYF. CDR3 DNA: TGTGCCAGCAGTGAACCGGGACAGGGGGTTAGGGAGACCCAGTACTTC.

V is TRBV2 and J is TRBJ1-2, with D unresolved. With 0 bases removed from V and 8 bases from J, the gap between germline ends came to 25 bases. This CDR3 comprises 18 residues. Germline V gives CDR1 SNHLY, CDR2 FYNNEI. In DNA form, the CDR3 reads TGTGCCAGCAGTGAAGCGCTTCGTGCAGGTCTTAGGGAGGAAGGCTACACCTTC. Amino acids: CASSEALRAGLREEGYTF.

The rearrangement links TRBV28 to TRBJ2-1; 9 bases fit TRBD2. Germline CDR1 reads MDHEN; CDR2 reads SYDVKM. J gave up 7 bases and V 6 bases, and 13 bases lay outside the gene matches. The CDR3 has 16 amino acids. CDR3 nucleotide sequence: TGTGCCAGCAGATCTGTTTTCGCGGGAGGGTTTAATGAGCAGTTCTTC. This gives the protein CASRSVFAGGFNEQFF.

The chain uses TRBV29-1 and TRBJ2-5; D is ambiguous. The CDR3 is made up of 14 amino acids. V dropped 5 bases and J dropped 2 bases, with 15 bases sitting between them. CDR1 SQVTM and CDR2 ANQGSEA come from the germline V gene. This CDR3 reads CSVMIRQEQETQYF. In DNA, the CDR3 is TGCAGCGTTATGATAAGGCAGGAACAAGAGACCCAGTACTTC.

This clone was recorded a few times. This chain links TRBV27 with TRBJ1-4, with D hard to call. Germline lookup yields CDR1 MNHEY and CDR2 SMNVEV (reference sequence). The V end was cut by 3 bases, the J end by 3 bases, with 5 bases between. The CDR3 totals 13 residues. The CDR3 spells CASSFQSNEKLFF. In DNA form, the CDR3 reads TGTGCCAGCAGTTTTCAATCTAATGAAAAACTGTTTTTT.

The rearrangement links TRBV29-1 to TRBJ1-2; D gene ambiguous. Trimming removed 0 bases from V and 6 bases from J, with 8 bases in between. CDR1 and CDR2 (germline): SQVTM, ANQGSEA. This CDR3 region has 12 residues. CDR3 DNA: TGCAGCGTTGAAGAAGGTGGGGATGGCTACACCTTC. It translates to CSVEEGGDGYTF.

The rearrangement joins TRBV5-1 to TRBJ1-4; D might be TRBD1 (6 bases). Germline-derived CDR1 and CDR2 are SGHRS and YFSETQ. The CDR3 is 15 amino acids. Trimming left V 4 bases short and J 5 bases short, with 15 bases between. The CDR3 sequence: CASSERTDMNEKLFF. In nucleotides, the CDR3 is TGCGCCAGCAGCGAAAGGACAGATATGAATGAAAAACTGTTTTTT. The variable domain in full, with the rest retrieved from reference TRBV5-1 and TRBJ1-4, is KAGVTQTPRYLIKTRGQQVTLSCSPISGHRSVSWYQQTPGQGLQFLFEYFSETQRNKGNFPGRFSGRQFSNSRSEMNVSTLELGDSALYLCASSERTDMNEKLFFGSGTQLSVL.

The V call is TRBV11-3, the J call TRBJ2-7, with 9 bases that match TRBD1. With 4 bases clipped from V and 3 bases from J, the junction kept 4 bases outside the gene matches. The CDR3 has 14 amino acids. CDR1 is SGHNT, CDR2 YENEEA, per germline. The CDR3 reads CASSSGQGDYEQYF. CDR3 in DNA: TGTGCCAGCAGCTCGGGACAGGGAGACTACGAGCAGTACTTC.

Details on this clone: The germline gene is not matched at one end of the junction; a read error may be the cause. The V gene is TRBV27, the J gene TRBJ1-5; the D is unclear. The CDR3 extends over 16 amino acids. The V gene's germline CDR1 is MNHEY and CDR2 SMNVEV (reference sequence). CDR3 loop: CASSLFVVGSWIQPPF. The CDR3 coding sequence is TGTGCCAGCAGTTTATTCGTCGTAGGGTCATGGATTCAGCCCCCCTTT.

This sequence joins TRBV28 and TRBJ1-2; possible D gene TRBD1, 6 bases. CDR3 length: 15 residues. Trimming removed 5 bases from V and 4 bases from J, with 17 bases in between. Germline-derived CDR1 and CDR2 are MDHEN and SYDVKM. CDR3 sequence reads: CASSTSTGLGYGYTF. As DNA, the CDR3 is TGTGCCAGCAGTACCAGCACAGGGTTAGGCTATGGCTACACCTTC.

The chain recombines TRBV9 with TRBJ2-1; TRBD2 matches at 11 bases. The CDR3 has 17 amino acids. Losses at the gene ends were 4 bases for V and 9 bases for J; bases not matched to a gene: 15. Germline CDR1 is SGDLS and CDR2 is YYNGEE. The CDR3 bases are TGTGCCAGCAGCTCCGGGTGGCCTGGACTAGCGGGCGGTGAGCAGTTCTTC. This encodes CASSSGWPGLAGGEQFF. The full variable domain, completed using reference TRBV9 and TRBJ2-1, is DSGVTQTPKHLITATGQRVTLRCSPRSGDLSVYWYQQSLDQGLQFLIQYYNGEERAKGNILERFSAQQFPDLHSELNLSSLELGDSALYFCASSSGWPGLAGGEQFFGPGTRLTVL.

This sequence joins TRBV1 and TRBJ2-2; TRBD1, as called in the table, went unchecked against the DNA. TRBV1 is listed as a pseudogene. The CDR3 sequence is 13 residues long. The DNA of the CDR3 is TGCACCAGCAGCCAAGATACAGGCGGGGAGCTGTTTTTT. Its translation is CTSSQDTGGELFF.

The chain uses TRBV6-1 and TRBJ2-3, with 11 bases fitting TRBD2. Germline V gene data show CDR1 as MNHNS and CDR2 as SASEGT. The CDR3 has 16 amino acids. V shed 4 bases and J 2 bases; nucleotides not matched to a gene: 5. CDR3 in DNA: TGTGCCAGCAGTGTCCCGACTAGCGGGGTCACAGATACGCAGTATTTT. It yields the protein CASSVPTSGVTDTQYF.

The gene calls are TRBV29-1 and TRBJ2-1; the D gene is possibly TRBD1 (7 bases). Germline V gene data show CDR1 as SQVTM and CDR2 as ANQGSEA. V shed 4 bases and J shed 6 bases, with 13 bases lying between them. CDR3 length: 13 amino acids. In DNA form, the CDR3 reads TGCAGCGTTGGGGGGCGGGACAGCAATGAGCAGTTCTTC. Residues: CSVGGRDSNEQFF.

This clone was seen just once. The chain is built from TRBV27 and TRBJ1-4; 7 nucleotides match TRBD1. Germline V CDR1 and CDR2: MNHEY, SMNVEV (reference sequence). CDR3 length: 16 residues. V dropped 0 bases and J dropped 4; count of bases not matched to a gene: 5. CDR3 nucleotide sequence: TGTGCCAGCAGTTTATCGCCGGCAGGGGGTAATGAAAAACTGTTTTTT. Protein: CASSLSPAGGNEKLFF. Looking up the rest from reference TRBV27 and TRBJ1-4 gives the full variable domain: EAQVTQNPRYLITVTGKKLTVTCSQNMNHEYMSWYRQDPGLGLRQIYYSMNVEVTDKGDVPEGYKVSRKEKRNFPLILESPSPNQTSLYFCASSLSPAGGNEKLFFGSGTQLSVL.

The chain combines TRBV7-3 with TRBJ2-5; 9 bases agree with TRBD1. Matching the DNA end better, TRBJ2-7 makes the J call doubtful. The CDR3 runs to 15 residues. Per germline, CDR1 SGHTA and CDR2 FQGTGA. The CDR3 reads CASSIQGAPPYEQYF. Written as DNA, the CDR3 is TGTGCCAGCAGCATACAGGGGGCTCCCCCCTACGAGCAGTACTTC.

The chain carries TRBV2 and TRBJ2-1; 11 bases map to TRBD2. The V and J ends lost 7 bases and 2 bases, in that order; junction bases with no gene match: 7. Germline CDR1 SNHLY, CDR2 FYNNEI. The CDR3 loop spans 16 amino acids. CDR3 residues: CASNLPTSGTYNEQFF. The CDR3 region has the DNA TGTGCCAGCAACCTTCCGACTAGCGGGACCTACAATGAGCAGTTCTTC.

The CDR3 loop reads CASSGGTLTSPLHF. CDR3 in DNA: TGTGCCAGCAGCGGGGGGACGCTGACCTCACCCCTCCACTTT. The chain employs TRBV2 and TRBJ1-6; possible D gene TRBD1, 5 bases. The germline V gene encodes CDR1 SNHLY and CDR2 FYNNEI. The CDR3 is 14 amino acids. V lost 6 bases and J 10 bases, leaving 16 bases between the germline ends.

The V gene is TRBV6-1, the J gene TRBJ1-5; 11 bases map to TRBD1. Germline V CDR1 and CDR2: MNHNS, SASEGT. The CDR3 runs to 15 residues. J lost 7 bases, V lost 6 bases, and 8 bases had no gene match. CDR3 DNA: TGTGCCAGCAGCTATGCCGGGACAGGGGGGCAGCCCCAGCATTTT. It is translated as CASSYAGTGGQPQHF.

This sequence joins TRBV5-6 and TRBJ2-7; a weak D match, TRBD1 (6 bases). V was clipped by 4 bases and J by 3 bases, with 11 bases between them. CDR3 length: 13 amino acids. The germline V gene encodes CDR1 SGHDT and CDR2 YYEEEE. The CDR3 loop reads CASSPSDSYEQYF. The CDR3 DNA reads TGTGCCAGCAGCCCCTCGGACAGCTACGAGCAGTACTTC.

This clone was counted between two and nine times. Distinct nucleotide sequences in the sample also encode this CDR3. The CDR3 coding sequence is TGTGCCAGCAGCCAAGGGCGGGAGCCCTACAATGAGCAGTTCTTC. Translating it yields CASSQGREPYNEQFF. The chain has TRBV4-2 and TRBJ2-1; TRBD2 matches at 7 bases. Losses at the gene ends were 1 base for V and 2 bases for J; bases not matched to a gene: 2. Looked up from germline, CDR1 is LGHNA and CDR2 is YNFKEQ. The CDR3 extends over 15 amino acids.

This sequence joins TRBV2 and TRBJ1-1; no clear D. Germline V gene lookup returns CDR1 SNHLY and CDR2 FYNNEI. Trimming stripped 5 bases from V and 2 bases from J, with 9 bases between. The CDR3 contains 13 residues. The CDR3 DNA is TGTGCCAGCAGTTTTAGGTCTAACACTGAAGCTTTCTTT. It is translated as CASSFRSNTEAFF.

This clone was seen more than once but under ten times. J is TRBJ2-1 and V is TRBV19; no clear D. The CDR3 sequence is 16 residues long. V was cut by 5 bases and J by 4 bases, with 18 bases left in between. In germline, CDR1 is LNHDA, CDR2 SQIVND (reference sequence). The CDR3 DNA sequence: TGTGCCAGTAGTTACAACAGCGATGGGCCTTACAATGAGCAGTTCTTC. Residues: CASSYNSDGPYNEQFF. The full variable domain, in which reference TRBV19 and TRBJ2-1 provide the parts outside the CDR3, is DGGITQSPKYLFRKEGQNVTLSCEQNLNHDAMYWYRQDPGQGLRLIYYSQIVNDFQKGDIAEGYSVSREKKESFPLTVTSAQKNPTAFYLCASSYNSDGPYNEQFFGPGTRLTVL.

The chain has TRBV7-3 and TRBJ2-5; D gene ambiguous. Trimming took off 5 bases at V and 5 bases at J, with 12 bases between the two ends. The length of the CDR3 is 13 residues. Germline V gene data show CDR1 as SGHTA and CDR2 as FQGTGA. CDR3 coding DNA: TGTGCCAGCAGCCCTGAACACCGGGAGACCCAGTACTTC. This sequence encodes CASSPEHRETQYF.

This chain joins TRBV5-1 and TRBJ2-6; no definite D call. Germline values: CDR1 SGHRS, CDR2 YFSETQ. V lost 5 bases, J lost 2 bases, and 5 bases lay in between. The CDR3 is 13 residues long. CDR3 in amino acids: CASRLAGANVLTF. CDR3 bases: TGCGCCAGCAGGTTAGCTGGGGCCAACGTCCTGACTTTC.

The chain links TRBV2 to TRBJ1-6; 8 bases align to TRBD1. The V and J ends lost 4 bases and 8 bases, in that order; junction bases with no gene match: 7. CDR3 length: 15 residues. Per germline, CDR1 SNHLY and CDR2 FYNNEI. The CDR3 coding sequence is TGTGCCAGCAGTGGCGACAGGGGAGGTTATTCACCCCTCCACTTT. It specifies CASSGDRGGYSPLHF. The full variable domain, in which reference TRBV2 and TRBJ1-6 provide the parts outside the CDR3, is EPEVTQTPSHQVTQMGQEVILRCVPISNHLYFYWYRQILGQKVEFLVSFYNNEISEKSEIFDDQFSVERPDGSNFTLKIRSTKLEDSAMYFCASSGDRGGYSPLHFGNGTRLTVT.